The rows below give T cell receptor beta chains drawn from one sample of a study of T-cell memory formation after mild COVID-19. TCRdb recomputed calls from the 5' RACE reads with MiXCR, one row per CDR3 protein. The table has hundreds of thousands of distinct CDR3 sequences, approximately 19% seen once. Sequencing was carried out using PBMCs or a T cell subset sorted from them (not recorded which). These receptors all come from a young man who had mild COVID-19 (a few samples of this study predate the infection). Cell type and time point are not known. CDR3s include the opening cysteine and the closing phenylalanine or tryptophan.

TRBJ1-2	TRBV7-3	CASSATANYGYTF
TRBJ2-5	TRBV18	CASSPPSGYQETQYF
TRBJ2-4	TRBV11-1	CASSSVGTEKNIQYF
TRBJ2-4	TRBV7-8	CASSIIGGPKNIQYF
TRBJ2-4	TRBV18	CASSGTGALGIQYF
TRBJ2-5	TRBV7-8	CASSLGNRGETQYF
TRBJ2-1	TRBV7-9	CASSLVQEFF
TRBJ2-3	TRBV9	CASSVDGASTDTQYF
TRBJ1-5	TRBV6-2/TRBV6-3	CASKARGFRTNQPQHF
TRBJ1-1	TRBV6-2/TRBV6-3	CASTRSGRDTEAFF
TRBJ2-5	TRBV29-1	CSVVEGRVETQYF
TRBJ2-5	TRBV5-1	CASSWRGAETQYF
TRBJ2-7	TRBV10-3	CAIGGRSSYEQYF
TRBJ2-7	TRBV6-2/TRBV6-3	CASRRTAYEQYF
TRBJ1-1	TRBV7-9	CASSLSGGRTEAFF
TRBJ1-1	TRBV30	CAWSGQNTEAFF
TRBJ2-1	TRBV5-1	CASSLTRGHEQFF
TRBJ1-6	TRBV7-2	CASSLQQGRNSPLHF
TRBJ2-1	TRBV6-6	CASSYSNYEQFF
TRBJ2-3	TRBV4-1	CASSQYYTDTQYF
TRBJ1-1	TRBV24-1	CATSARGRSVTEAFF
TRBJ1-6	TRBV5-6	CASSLVSAEHNSPLHF
TRBJ2-2	TRBV3-1	CASSHPWAGELFF
TRBJ2-3	TRBV5-1	CASSLGKGTDTQYF
TRBJ1-1	TRBV5-6	CASSLSLTEAFF
TRBJ2-3	TRBV7-3	CASSSLTGGTDTQYF
TRBJ2-6	TRBV7-6	CASTRPGEANVLTF
TRBJ2-3	TRBV5-1	CASRRGGIDTQYF
TRBJ1-6	TRBV3-1	CASSQVGWNSPLHF
TRBJ2-7	TRBV20-1	CSARRTGDPLYEQYF
TRBJ2-6	TRBV6-5	CASSYGSSPALVLTF
TRBJ1-5	TRBV20-1	CSASQSTNQPQHF
TRBJ2-5	TRBV20-1	CSAGWDRPPQETQYF
TRBJ2-1	TRBV6-5	CASSYGLAGGDEQFF
TRBJ2-3	TRBV27	CASSKRTSGGTQYF
TRBJ1-1	TRBV6-6	CASSYSYRAGDTEAFF
TRBJ2-5	TRBV5-1	CASKASEETQYF
TRBJ1-2	TRBV18	CASSPAEYGYTF
TRBJ2-1	TRBV20-1	CSARATEGPEQFF
TRBJ2-3	TRBV7-6	CASSPPRGTTDTQYF
TRBJ1-5	TRBV12-3/TRBV12-4	CASSPGGSQHF
TRBJ2-7	TRBV4-3	CASSQRNQGRHLVPEQYF
TRBJ2-6	TRBV12-3/TRBV12-4	CASSFEGISSGANVLTF
TRBJ1-5	TRBV4-3	CASSQDRGRQPQHF
TRBJ1-4	TRBV5-1	CASSLGRGAEKLFF
TRBJ2-3	TRBV5-1	CASSLLQLTSNTQYF
TRBJ2-1	TRBV5-1	CASSQAGGTYNEQFF
TRBJ1-1	TRBV6-6	CASSYPTMNTEAFF
TRBJ1-1	TRBV9	CASSALKGGGTEAFF